Shown below are 10 T cell receptor beta chains from a single sample sequenced in a study of CD8 T cells in ankylosing spondylitis (dated by TCRdb to 2017 to 2019). The method behind the library was 5' RACE. Sequencing used an Illumina HiSeq 2500. TCRdb handled the public reads itself, with Q25 trimming in fastp and clone calling in MiXCR, and kept productive beta chains. Duplicate CDR3 protein sequences are folded into a single record with the most common DNA and genes. Within this sample are about 220,000 distinct CDR3 sequences, with under 30% of them counted one time only. Approximately 6.6% of the sample goes to the ten largest clones. Specimen: blood, either unsorted or a sorted T cell fraction (not recorded which). Every receptor here comes from a male donor with ankylosing spondylitis or in good health (not recorded which).

This clonotype was detected ten times or more. The chain uses TRBV7-9 and TRBJ1-1; 10 nucleotides match TRBD1. The V segment lost 6 bases and the J segment 0 bases; nucleotides outside the gene matches: 7. The V gene's germline CDR1 is SEHNR and CDR2 FQNEAQ (reference sequence). This CDR3 has 16 amino acids. CDR3 sequence reads: CASSHRDRGMNTEAFF. In DNA form, the CDR3 reads TGTGCCAGCAGTCACCGGGACAGGGGTATGAACACTGAAGCTTTCTTT.

This clonotype has at least ten counts. This rearrangement joins TRBV24-1 to TRBJ2-5, with 13 bases that match TRBD2. This CDR3 has 18 amino acids. The V gene end was trimmed by 3 bases and the J gene end by 5 bases; junction bases not matched to a gene: 11. Germline-derived CDR1 and CDR2 are KGHDR and SFDVKD. For the CDR3, the DNA is TGTGCCACCAGTGATACTGTCAGGACTAGCGGGAGACAGGAGACCCAGTACTTC. This gives the protein CATSDTVRTSGRQETQYF.

The sample holds many counts of this clonotype. This chain connects TRBV5-1 to TRBJ2-3; TRBD2 aligns across 11 bases. The CDR3 is 16 amino acids. Trimming at V came to 3 bases and at J to 0 bases, leaving 3 bases not matched to a gene. The germline V gene encodes CDR1 SGHRS and CDR2 YFSETQ. This CDR3 is CASSSGTSGSTDTQYF. DNA for the CDR3: TGCGCCAGCAGCTCTGGGACTAGCGGTAGCACAGATACGCAGTATTTT.

The chain carries TRBV4-2 and TRBJ2-5; the D gene is possibly TRBD2 (6 bases). The CDR3 has 14 residues. With 5 bases removed from V and 1 base from J, the gap between germline ends came to 11 bases. Germline V CDR1 and CDR2: LGHNA, YNFKEQ. The CDR3 region has the DNA TGTGCCAGCAGCGGGACTGGGGTCCAAGAGACCCAGTACTTC. It specifies CASSGTGVQETQYF.

The chain joins TRBV5-6 to TRBJ1-6; D gene unclear. The CDR3 has 13 amino acids. From germline, CDR1 is SGHDT and CDR2 YYEEEE. Trimming took 4 bases from V and 6 from J, leaving 8 bases between them. The CDR3 DNA follows: TGTGCCAGCAGCCGAGGGTCTAATTCACCCCTCCACTTT. This gives the protein CASSRGSNSPLHF.

This clonotype was seen a few times. The chain carries TRBV7-3 and TRBJ2-5; a weak D match, TRBD1 (6 bases). CDR1 is SGHTA and CDR2 is FQGTGA in the germline V gene. The CDR3 sequence is 15 residues long. Trimming left V 2 bases short and J 0 bases short, with 10 bases between. The CDR3 nucleotides read TGTGCCAGCAGCTTACAGGGGACGTACCAAGAGACCCAGTACTTC. Translation: CASSLQGTYQETQYF. The variable domain in full, with the rest retrieved from reference TRBV7-3 and TRBJ2-5, is GAGVSQTPSNKVTEKGKYVELRCDPISGHTALYWYRQSLGQGPEFLIYFQGTGAADDSGLPNDRFFAVRPEGSVSTLKIQRTERGDSAVYLCASSLQGTYQETQYFGPGTRLLVL.

This clonotype was picked up many times. V usage is TRBV5-1 and J usage is TRBJ1-1; D gene uncertain. The V end was cut by 2 bases, the J end by 3 bases, with 11 bases between. In germline, CDR1 is SGHRS, CDR2 YFSETQ. This CDR3 is 14 amino acids long. Here the CDR3 DNA reads TGCGCCAGCAGCTTTCTGGGTGGTGACACTGAAGCTTTCTTT. It is translated as CASSFLGGDTEAFF. Complete variable domain (other parts from reference TRBV5-1 and TRBJ1-1): KAGVTQTPRYLIKTRGQQVTLSCSPISGHRSVSWYQQTPGQGLQFLFEYFSETQRNKGNFPGRFSGRQFSNSRSEMNVSTLELGDSALYLCASSFLGGDTEAFFGQGTRLTVV.

There are many counts of this clonotype. The V and J genes are TRBV7-6 and TRBJ1-5; TRBD1 matches 7 bases. This CDR3 spans 18 amino acids. J was trimmed by 2 bases and V by 0 bases; bases with no gene match: 10. Germline-derived CDR1 and CDR2 are SGHVS and FNYEAQ. CDR3 DNA: TGTGCCAGCAGCTTAGCGTTTGAGGGGGCGCGAGGCAATCAGCCCCAGCATTTT. It yields the protein CASSLAFEGARGNQPQHF. Full variable domain (remainder filled in from reference TRBV7-6 and TRBJ1-5): GAGVSQSPRYKVTKRGQDVALRCDPISGHVSLYWYRQALGQGPEFLTYFNYEAQQDKSGLPNDRFSAERPEGSISTLTIQRTEQRDSAMYRCASSLAFEGARGNQPQHFGDGTRLSIL.

V gene TRBV29-1 combines with J gene TRBJ2-1, with 8 bases aligning to TRBD2. Germline V CDR1 and CDR2: SQVTM, ANQGSEA. V lost 6 bases to trimming and J lost 0 bases; unmatched junction nucleotides: 7. This CDR3 comprises 15 residues. The CDR3 spells CSVRGGSSSYNEQFF. In DNA, the CDR3 is TGCAGCGTCCGGGGGGGCTCCAGCTCCTACAATGAGCAGTTCTTC.

V usage is TRBV12-3 or TRBV12-4 and J usage is TRBJ2-7; possibly TRBD2 for D (6 bases). Trimming left V 3 bases short and J 7 bases short, with 13 bases between. This CDR3 is built from 13 residues. CDR3 bases: TGTGCCAGCAGTTTGTCGGCTAGCGCTGAGCAGTACTTC. It translates to CASSLSASAEQYF.